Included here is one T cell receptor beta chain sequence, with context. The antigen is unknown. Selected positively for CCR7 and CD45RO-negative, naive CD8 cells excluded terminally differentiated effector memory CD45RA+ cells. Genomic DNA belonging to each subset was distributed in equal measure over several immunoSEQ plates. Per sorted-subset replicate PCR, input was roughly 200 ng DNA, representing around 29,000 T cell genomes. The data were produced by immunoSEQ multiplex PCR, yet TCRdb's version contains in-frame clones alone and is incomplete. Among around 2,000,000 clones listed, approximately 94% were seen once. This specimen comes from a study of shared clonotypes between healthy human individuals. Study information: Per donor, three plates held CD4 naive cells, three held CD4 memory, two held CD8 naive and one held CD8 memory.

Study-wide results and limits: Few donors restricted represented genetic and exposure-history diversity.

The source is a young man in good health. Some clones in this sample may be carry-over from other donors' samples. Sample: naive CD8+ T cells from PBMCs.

The CDR3 DNA reads TGTGCCAGCAGTCAGGGGAGGGATCAGCCCCAGCATTTT. Its protein product is CASSQGRDQPQHF. The chain combines TRBV7-6 with TRBJ1-5, with D possibly being TRBD1 (6 bases). The germline CDR1 and CDR2 sequences are SGHVS and FNYEAQ. CDR3 length: 13 residues. V lost 6 bases, J lost 5 bases, and 11 bases lay in between.